The 24 T cell receptor beta chains below were found in one sample sequenced in a study of immune evolution from preneoplasia to lung adenocarcinoma. Some clones are missing from TCRdb's copy, which holds only in-frame ones; the method was immunoSEQ multiplex PCR. Among some 4,700 clones, 76% were seen once, and the ten largest hold more than 6.5%. Sequencing used FFPE adjacent normal lung tissue. These receptors were taken from a person in their sixties or seventies with lung adenocarcinoma.

The chain has TRBV6-5 and TRBJ2-1; 8 nucleotides line up with TRBD1. Trimming removed 2 bases from V and 3 bases from J; junction bases left unmatched: 3. The CDR3 runs 15 residues. Germline-derived CDR1 and CDR2 are MNHEY and SVGAGI. CDR3 protein: CASSYAGTGYNEQFF. DNA for the CDR3: TGTGCCAGCAGTTACGCCGGGACAGGCTACAATGAGCAGTTCTTC.

This clone was recorded once. The chain combines TRBV18 with TRBJ2-3; 10 nucleotides agree with TRBD2. J gave up 1 base and V 1 base, and 2 bases lay outside the gene matches. The CDR3 is made up of 16 amino acids. Germline CDR1 reads KGHSH; CDR2 reads LQKENI. CDR3 DNA sequence: TGTGCCAGCTCACCACGACTAGCGGGTGGCACAGATACGCAGTATTTT. Translation: CASSPRLAGGTDTQYF.

The table lists this clone with a count of one. V gene TRBV7-2 combines with J gene TRBJ1-4, with 7 nucleotides matching TRBD1. This CDR3 has 14 residues. The J segment lost 4 bases and the V segment lost 6 bases, leaving 5 bases of the junction unmatched. The germline CDR1 and CDR2 sequences are SGHTA and FQGNSA. CDR3 DNA: TGTGCCAGCAGGAGACAGGGAATTAATGAAAAACTGTTTTTT. The encoded protein is CASRRQGINEKLFF.

This chain connects TRBV30 to TRBJ1-1, with D uncertain. CDR3 length equals 13 residues. Germline CDR1 GTSNPN, CDR2 SVGIG (reference sequence). V was shortened by 8 bases and J by 4 bases, with 17 bases between the two germline ends. The CDR3 coding sequence is TGTGCCCTCGCCTCTCACGGGCTCACTGAAGCTTTCTTT. This encodes CALASHGLTEAFF.

The chain uses TRBV18 and TRBJ1-1; D may be TRBD1 (5 bases). This CDR3 is built from 16 residues. V lost 3 bases and J 0 bases, leaving 14 bases between the germline ends. Germline V gene data show CDR1 as KGHSH and CDR2 as LQKENI. Here the CDR3 reads CASSPRQLTMNTEAFF. The CDR3, as DNA: TGTGCCAGCTCACCCAGACAGCTCACTATGAACACTGAAGCTTTCTTT.

The chain joins TRBV25-1 to TRBJ1-5, with 7 bases identical to TRBD1. CDR1 MGHDK and CDR2 SYGVNS come from the germline V gene. After removal of 8 bases from V and 4 bases from J, the junction contained 5 bases not matched to a gene. This CDR3 is 13 amino acids long. DNA of the CDR3: TGTGCCAGCTCAGGGGGGAGTAATCAGCCCCAGCATTTT. Its protein is CASSGGSNQPQHF.

Only one count was recorded for this clone. V and J are TRBV5-4 and TRBJ1-1; no clear D gene. This CDR3 comprises 16 residues. Germline V gene lookup returns CDR1 SGHNT and CDR2 YYREEE (reference sequence). The V end lost 6 bases, the J end lost 1 base, and 19 bases lay between the germline ends. The CDR3 region has the DNA TGTGCCAGCAAACCGTCTATGGGGTCAGCGAACACTGAAGCTTTCTTT. Translation gives CASKPSMGSANTEAFF.

This chain joins TRBV6-5 and TRBJ1-5, with 7 bases aligning to TRBD1. Germline assignment: CDR1 MNHEY and CDR2 SVGAGI. There are 13 residues in the CDR3. Trimming took 6 bases from V and 4 from J; bases not matched to a gene: 3. This CDR3 is CASRRGQNQPQHF. The CDR3 coding sequence is TGTGCCAGCAGGAGGGGGCAAAATCAGCCCCAGCATTTT.

The genes are TRBV9 and TRBJ1-6; D unresolved. This CDR3 is built from 14 residues. Between the trimmed V and J ends, which lost 2 bases and 5 bases, there was a span of 8 bases. Germline lookup yields CDR1 SGDLS and CDR2 YYNGEE. The CDR3 nucleotides are TGTGCCAGCAGCGTTTCTGTTGATAATTCACCCCTCCACTTT. Translated, it gives CASSVSVDNSPLHF.

This clone was found a few times. The V call is TRBV19, the J call TRBJ2-2, with 8 bases fitting TRBD1. Trimming took 10 bases from V and 7 from J; bases not matched to a gene: 11. The CDR3 has 14 amino acids. Germline CDR1 and CDR2: LNHDA and SQIVND (reference sequence). CDR3 bases: TGTGCCACCCTCAGACAGGGGAAGGGCGGGGAGCTGTTTTTT. Translated, it gives CATLRQGKGGELFF.

In this sample, this clone is large. This chain joins TRBV18 and TRBJ2-3; D possibly corresponds to TRBD1 (5 bases). Looked up from germline, CDR1 is KGHSH and CDR2 is LQKENI. This CDR3 region has 13 residues. V was shortened by 3 bases and J by 6 bases, with 10 bases between the two germline ends. The DNA for the CDR3 is TGTGCCAGCTCACCGGACACCCCCGATACGCAGTATTTT. Residues: CASSPDTPDTQYF.

CDR3 coding DNA: TGCGCCAGCAGCCAAGGTCACTCTGGAAACACCATATATTTT. It is translated as CASSQGHSGNTIYF. This chain connects TRBV4-3 to TRBJ1-3; the D is unclear. The CDR3 sequence is 14 residues long. The germline CDR1 and CDR2 sequences are LGHNA and YSLEER. The V end was cut by 1 base, the J end by 0 bases, with 4 bases between.

The chain joins TRBV30 to TRBJ2-5, with D perhaps assigned TRBD1 or TRBD2 (6 bases each). The germline V and J ends were trimmed by 1 base and 4 bases, with 22 bases remaining between them. The germline gives CDR1 GTSNPN, CDR2 SVGIG (reference sequence). The CDR3 length is 17 residues. In DNA, the CDR3 is TGTGCCTGGAGTGACCTAATCAGGGGCCGGGGAGGAGAGACCCAGTACTTC. Its protein is CAWSDLIRGRGGETQYF.

In its sample, this clone was seen a few times. The V and J genes are TRBV7-8 and TRBJ1-2, with TRBD1 matching 7 bases. J lost 5 bases, V lost 3 bases, and 9 bases had no gene match. The CDR3 is made up of 15 amino acids. Germline V gives CDR1 SGHVS, CDR2 FQNEAQ. CDR3 region: CASSFGTVEGYGYTF. CDR3 nucleotides: TGTGCCAGCAGCTTTGGGACAGTCGAAGGGTATGGCTACACCTTC.

This rearrangement joins TRBV6-5 to TRBJ2-7; either TRBD1 or TRBD2 may fit D (5 bases each). This CDR3 region has 13 residues. Germline values: CDR1 MNHEY, CDR2 SVGAGI. V was pared by 7 bases and J by 4 bases, with 14 bases between. The CDR3 nucleotides are TGTGCCAGCACTGGGGCCGCGGGTTACGAGCAGTACTTC. This translates into CASTGAAGYEQYF.

This clone was found once. The rearrangement joins TRBV5-6 to TRBJ2-5; D remains ambiguous. Deletions cut 4 bases from V and 3 bases from J, with 13 bases between. Germline V gives CDR1 SGHDT, CDR2 YYEEEE. CDR3 length equals 14 residues. The CDR3 region is CASSPLVSKETQYF. CDR3 nucleotide sequence: TGTGCCAGCAGCCCGCTCGTTTCTAAAGAGACCCAGTACTTC.

The chain combines TRBV5-6 with TRBJ1-4; 7 bases fit TRBD1. The CDR3 runs to 14 residues. With 0 bases clipped from V and 9 bases from J, the junction kept 5 bases outside the gene matches. Germline-derived CDR1 and CDR2 are SGHDT and YYEEEE. CDR3 DNA: TGTGCCAGCAGCTTGGGAGGGGGCGCGAAAAAACTGTTTTTT. It is translated as CASSLGGGAKKLFF.

The chain has TRBV6-5 and TRBJ2-1; the D is unclear. This CDR3 is 15 amino acids long. Germline V gene sequence: CDR1 MNHEY, CDR2 SVGAGI. Trimming shortened V by 3 bases and J by 0 bases, and 9 bases separated the two germline ends. DNA of the CDR3: TGTGCCAGCAGTTATCGCGGAAGCTCCTACAATGAGCAGTTCTTC. As protein: CASSYRGSSYNEQFF.

In its sample, this clone was seen a few times. The chain uses TRBV5-6 and TRBJ1-1; D gene ambiguous. Trimming took off 0 bases at V and 4 bases at J, with 4 bases between the two ends. Germline V gene lookup returns CDR1 SGHDT and CDR2 YYEEEE. The CDR3 is made up of 12 amino acids. The DNA for the CDR3 is TGTGCCAGCAGCTTGGTCACCACTGAAGCTTTCTTT. Amino acids: CASSLVTTEAFF.

V is TRBV7-2 and J is TRBJ2-3; D remains ambiguous. Germline V gene sequence: CDR1 SGHTA, CDR2 FQGNSA. The CDR3 consists of 13 residues. The V and J ends lost 2 bases and 2 bases respectively, with 5 bases between them. The CDR3: CASSLYNTDTQYF. The CDR3 DNA sequence: TGTGCCAGCAGCTTATATAACACAGATACGCAGTATTTT.

This chain joins TRBV7-2 and TRBJ1-4; weak D call: TRBD1 (6 bases). The germline CDR1 and CDR2 sequences are SGHTA and FQGNSA. V was pared by 4 bases and J by 7 bases, with 19 bases between. The CDR3 has 16 residues. CDR3 protein: CASSSNTGSNREKLFF. CDR3 in DNA: TGTGCCAGCAGCTCGAACACAGGGTCCAACCGTGAAAAACTGTTTTTT.

J is TRBJ1-5 and V is TRBV19, with D possibly being TRBD1 (6 bases). The CDR3 sequence is 15 residues long. V was trimmed by 3 bases and J by 4 bases, leaving 13 bases between them. Germline V gene data show CDR1 as LNHDA and CDR2 as SQIVND (reference sequence). The CDR3 DNA reads TGTGCCAGTAGTATTTGGGAAGGGGGGAATCAGCCCCAGCATTTT. This translates into CASSIWEGGNQPQHF.

This clone has only one observation. The chain combines TRBV5-4 with TRBJ1-6; D uncertain. V lost 0 bases and J lost 7, with 11 bases in between. The CDR3 loop spans 15 amino acids. CDR1 SGHNT and CDR2 YYREEE come from the germline V gene (reference sequence). The CDR3, as DNA: TGTGCCAGCAGCTTGGACCCACGCGACAATTCACCCCTCCACTTT. It specifies CASSLDPRDNSPLHF.

This chain links TRBV30 with TRBJ1-6, with a possible D match to TRBD1 (6 bases). From germline, CDR1 is GTSNPN and CDR2 SVGIG (reference sequence). The CDR3 contains 14 residues. Between the trimmed V and J ends, which lost 0 bases and 9 bases, there was a span of 12 bases. Written as DNA, the CDR3 is TGTGCCTGGAGTGTCCAGGGGCAGGGTTCACCCCTCCACTTT. This encodes CAWSVQGQGSPLHF.